A single sample gave rise to the 22 T cell receptor beta chains below, sequenced in a study of cytomegalovirus exposure and HLA in healthy donors (dated by TCRdb to the late 2010s). Library method: the immunoSEQ multiplex PCR assay. For the multiplex PCR, a mixture combining 60 forward primers for TCR Vbeta segments and 13 reverse primers for TCR Jbeta segments was used. TCRdb carries this immuneACCESS record with in-frame sequences only. Its versions omit some clonotypes, under half of them owing to an unresolved V gene in the studies checked, with the rest unexplained. The sample contains 150,000 to 200,000 clones, about 62% of them found a single time. Jointly, the top ten make up around 2.9% of the sample. The sample was PBMCs. Receptor source: a man aged 35 to 55 in good health and CMV-seronegative.

This rearrangement joins TRBV7-2 to TRBJ1-5; D not certain. Germline values: CDR1 SGHTA, CDR2 FQGNSA. Trimming cost V 7 bases and J 2 bases, with 15 bases left between them. The CDR3 covers 15 residues. This CDR3 is CASTRGLEGNQPQHF. The DNA of the CDR3 is TGTGCCAGCACCCGAGGTCTTGAGGGCAATCAGCCCCAGCATTTT. The variable domain in full, with the rest retrieved from reference TRBV7-2 and TRBJ1-5, is GAGVSQSPSNKVTEKGKDVELRCDPISGHTALYWYRQSLGQGLEFLIYFQGNSAPDKSGLPSDRFSAERTGGSVSTLTIQRTQQEDSAVYLCASTRGLEGNQPQHFGDGTRLSIL.

With respect to this clone: Mismatch with germline at one junction end may stem from a read error. The V call is TRBV7-9, the J call TRBJ1-1; D not certain. CDR1 is SEHNR, CDR2 FQNEAQ, per germline (reference sequence). The CDR3 totals 14 residues. The CDR3 protein is CSSSLALENTEAFF. CDR3 sequence (DNA): TGTTCCAGCAGCTTAGCGCTAGAGAACACTGAAGCTTTCTTT.

The chain is built from TRBV19 and TRBJ2-1; a weak D match, TRBD1 (6 bases). Germline-derived CDR1 and CDR2 are LNHDA and SQIVND (reference sequence). The V end lost 5 bases, the J end lost 4 bases, and 12 bases lay between the germline ends. This CDR3 region has 14 residues. Here the CDR3 reads CASSLAQGYNEQFF. The CDR3 DNA reads TGTGCCAGTAGTCTCGCGCAGGGGTACAATGAGCAGTTCTTC.

The chain recombines TRBV10-3 with TRBJ1-2, with 7 bases identical to TRBD1. The V segment lost 4 bases and the J segment 2 bases; nucleotides outside the gene matches: 10. This CDR3 comprises 16 residues. From germline, CDR1 is ENHRY and CDR2 SYGVKD. The CDR3 bases are TGTGCCATCAGTGTATCCGGGACAGATGGGAACTATGGCTACACCTTC. This translates into CAISVSGTDGNYGYTF.

This chain connects TRBV25-1 to TRBJ2-5, with 13 positions matching TRBD2. The better agreement between TRBJ2-7 and the DNA end casts doubt on the J call. CDR1 is MGHDK, CDR2 SYGVNS, per germline. This CDR3 region has 17 residues. CDR3 region: CASSEYTSGRVRGEQYF. The CDR3 DNA follows: TGTGCCAGCAGTGAATACACTAGCGGGAGGGTCCGAGGCGAGCAGTACTTC.

The rearrangement uses TRBV10-3 and TRBJ2-3, with a tentative D call TRBD1 (6 bases). Trimming took 6 bases from V and 3 from J, leaving 13 bases between them. The CDR3 is 14 amino acids. CDR1 is ENHRY and CDR2 is SYGVKD in the germline V gene. The CDR3 sequence is CAIREQGATDTQYF. The CDR3 nucleotides read TGTGCCATCAGGGAACAGGGAGCTACAGATACGCAGTATTTT.

V usage is TRBV2 and J usage is TRBJ2-5; maybe TRBD1 (6 bases). This CDR3 contains 14 residues. The V gene lost 8 bases and the J gene lost 5 bases, with 18 bases spanning the gap. The germline gives CDR1 SNHLY, CDR2 FYNNEI. CDR3 region: CASGGGVRGETQYF. The CDR3 DNA reads TGTGCCAGCGGGGGCGGAGTTAGAGGGGAGACCCAGTACTTC.

This clone was counted once. The CDR3 region is CASSMTSGVRGEQFF. The CDR3 DNA reads TGTGCCAGTAGTATGACTAGCGGGGTGCGGGGTGAGCAGTTCTTC. V is TRBV19 and J is TRBJ2-1, with TRBD2 identical over 11 bases. This CDR3 has 15 amino acids. In germline, CDR1 is LNHDA, CDR2 SQIVND (reference sequence). With 3 bases clipped from V and 9 bases from J, the junction kept 7 bases outside the gene matches.

This clone was picked up a small number of times. The chain has TRBV30 and TRBJ2-7; 9 bases are a match to TRBD1. Trimming removed 3 bases from V and 1 base from J; junction bases left unmatched: 22. CDR3 length: 20 amino acids. CDR1 and CDR2 from the germline V gene are GTSNPN and SVGIG (reference sequence). CDR3 sequence reads: CAWSKRRGTGLLSGSYEQYF. As DNA, the CDR3 is TGTGCCTGGAGCAAGAGGCGCGGGACAGGGTTGTTGAGTGGGTCCTACGAGCAGTACTTC.

This chain connects TRBV7-8 to TRBJ1-4; D gene ambiguous. V lost 1 base, J lost 8 bases, and 11 bases lay in between. CDR1 and CDR2 (germline): SGHVS, FQNEAQ. CDR3 length equals 14 residues. CDR3 in DNA: TGTGCCAGCAGCTTAGTAGCGGGGAGCGAAAAACTGTTTTTT. Translating it yields CASSLVAGSEKLFF.

V usage is TRBV11-2 and J usage is TRBJ2-3, with unresolved D. Germline values: CDR1 SGHAT, CDR2 FQNNGV. With 6 bases removed from V and 2 bases from J, the gap between germline ends came to 15 bases. The length of the CDR3 is 15 residues. CDR3 region: CASSSPRVATDTQYF. The CDR3 DNA reads TGTGCCAGCAGTTCCCCCCGGGTTGCCACAGATACGCAGTATTTT. The full variable domain, in which reference TRBV11-2 and TRBJ2-3 provide the parts outside the CDR3, is EAGVAQSPRYKIIEKRQSVAFWCNPISGHATLYWYQQILGQGPKLLIQFQNNGVVDDSQLPKDRFSAERLKGVDSTLKIQPAKLEDSAVYLCASSSPRVATDTQYFGPGTRLTVL.

This chain connects TRBV7-2 to TRBJ1-4; D gene unclear. Trimming removed 0 bases at V and 4 bases at J, with 9 bases between. Per the germline V gene, CDR1 is SGHTA and CDR2 is FQGNSA. This CDR3 region has 15 residues. CDR3 DNA sequence: TGTGCCAGCAGCTTAGCGACGGGTCATAATGAAAAACTGTTTTTT. Translation gives CASSLATGHNEKLFF.

J is TRBJ2-2 and V is TRBV30; 14 bases are shared with TRBD2. Germline lookup yields CDR1 GTSNPN and CDR2 SVGIG (reference sequence). Trimming at V came to 2 bases and at J to 3 bases, leaving 11 bases not matched to a gene. The CDR3 loop spans 19 amino acids. CDR3 region: CAWSPRGGLAGVDTGELFF. Here the CDR3 DNA reads TGTGCCTGGAGTCCGCGGGGGGGACTAGCGGGAGTGGACACCGGGGAGCTGTTTTTT.

This chain joins TRBV7-2 and TRBJ2-7; TRBD1 matches 7 bases. The V gene end was trimmed by 3 bases and the J gene end by 5 bases; junction bases not matched to a gene: 7. This CDR3 is 14 amino acids long. CDR1 and CDR2 (germline): SGHTA, FQGNSA. Written as DNA, the CDR3 is TGTGCCAGCAGCTTCGTGACAGGGAAGGACGAGCAGTACTTC. Its translation: CASSFVTGKDEQYF.

The chain uses TRBV10-3 and TRBJ2-5, with 9 nucleotides matching TRBD1. V trimming: 6 bases; J trimming: 1 base; junction bases outside the gene matches: 6. This CDR3 is 15 amino acids long. CDR1 ENHRY and CDR2 SYGVKD come from the germline V gene. CDR3 protein: CAIRDGTGPQETQYF. CDR3 DNA: TGTGCCATCAGGGATGGGACAGGGCCCCAAGAGACCCAGTACTTC.

The CDR3 region has the DNA TGTGCCAGCAGCTTGGGGTGGGAGAGCCGGGAGACGCAGTATTTT. Its translation is CASSLGWESRETQYF. J is TRBJ2-3 and V is TRBV5-6; possibly TRBD2 for D (6 bases). CDR1 and CDR2 from the germline V gene are SGHDT and YYEEEE. This CDR3 contains 15 residues. With 0 bases removed from V and 9 bases from J, the gap between germline ends came to 17 bases.

The chain has TRBV5-4 and TRBJ2-7; possible D gene TRBD1, 5 bases. Germline V gene lookup returns CDR1 SGHNT and CDR2 YYREEE (reference sequence). The CDR3 spans 14 residues. V was clipped by 4 bases and J by 3 bases, with 14 bases between them. CDR3 coding DNA: TGTGCCAGCAGCCGTGGGCAGGGTCTCTACGAGCAGTACTTC. Translation gives CASSRGQGLYEQYF.

The chain couples TRBV18 to TRBJ1-1, with D perhaps TRBD1 (5 bases). V lost 3 bases and J 0 bases, leaving 5 bases between the germline ends. CDR3 length: 13 amino acids. Germline V gene data show CDR1 as KGHSH and CDR2 as LQKENI. The CDR3 loop reads CASSPTVNTEAFF. The CDR3 bases are TGTGCCAGCTCACCGACAGTGAACACTGAAGCTTTCTTT.

This chain links TRBV6-6 with TRBJ2-4; 7 nucleotides match TRBD1. V shed 6 bases and J 4 bases; nucleotides not matched to a gene: 9. This CDR3 is 15 amino acids long. Germline loops: CDR1 MNHNY, CDR2 SVGAGI (reference sequence). This chain's CDR3 is CASSQTGSSKNIQYF. Written as DNA, the CDR3 is TGTGCCAGCAGCCAGACAGGGTCTAGTAAAAACATTCAGTACTTC.

This chain joins TRBV6-5 and TRBJ2-1; unclear D gene. Germline loops: CDR1 MNHEY, CDR2 SVGAGI. The length of the CDR3 is 13 residues. With 3 bases removed from V and 2 bases from J, the gap between germline ends came to 5 bases. The CDR3: CASSYTAYNEQFF. The CDR3 nucleotides are TGTGCCAGCAGTTATACAGCCTACAATGAGCAGTTCTTC.

The table lists this clone with a few counts. This chain connects TRBV15 to TRBJ2-5, with TRBD2 matching over 7 bases. V shed 1 base and J 4 bases; nucleotides not matched to a gene: 3. There are 14 residues in the CDR3. The germline gives CDR1 LNHNV, CDR2 YYDKDF (reference sequence). CDR3 protein: CATSRAGGGETQYF. The CDR3 nucleotides read TGTGCCACCAGCAGAGCGGGGGGAGGAGAGACCCAGTACTTC.

The CDR3 loop is CASSVGQGGNTEAFF. The CDR3 DNA reads as TGCGCCAGCAGCGTGGGACAGGGGGGGAACACTGAAGCTTTCTTT. The rearrangement uses TRBV5-1 and TRBJ1-1; TRBD1 aligns across 11 bases. Germline V gives CDR1 SGHRS, CDR2 YFSETQ. V lost 4 bases and J lost 1; bases outside the gene matches: 3. The CDR3 length is 15 residues. The full variable domain, rest sourced from reference TRBV5-1 and TRBJ1-1, is KAGVTQTPRYLIKTRGQQVTLSCSPISGHRSVSWYQQTPGQGLQFLFEYFSETQRNKGNFPGRFSGRQFSNSRSEMNVSTLELGDSALYLCASSVGQGGNTEAFFGQGTRLTVV.